The clone carrying this T cell receptor (beta chain) was found a few times. Its antigen is currently unknown. These data belong to a study of T cell responses to AZD1222 COVID-19 vaccine. Using immunoSEQ multiplex PCR, the repertoire was profiled, and TCRdb retains in-frame clones only, with some absent. Of 65,000 to 80,000 clones detected, 83% appear once; the ten largest clones hold approximately 1.3%. Broader study findings: Spike-specific TCR breadth and depth went up after people got two AZD1222 doses.

The CDR3 is made up of 13 amino acids. V lost 3 bases and J lost 8, with 14 bases in between. Germline CDR1 is DFQATT and CDR2 is SNEGSKA (reference sequence). This sequence joins TRBV20-1 and TRBJ2-1, with D unclear. This material consisted of peripheral blood, taken 28 days after the second AZD1222 dose. The receptor's source is an adult who received the AZD1222 COVID-19 vaccine. The CDR3 coding sequence is TGCAGTGCTAGTTTAATGAGTCGGGATGAGCAGTTCTTC. Translating it yields CSASLMSRDEQFF.